Listed below are T cell receptor beta chains from one sample, sequenced in a study of shared clonotypes between healthy human individuals. Assay used: immunoSEQ multiplex PCR; TCRdb lists only in-frame clones, some missing. Here the sample spans more than 2 million clones, 85% to 95% being singletons. The sample comprised naive CD4+ T cells sorted from blood. These receptors were obtained from a man between 18 and 35 years old in good health. Both conserved end residues are part of each CDR3. The order of the fields is D gene, V gene, J gene, clone size, CDR3 DNA, CDR3 protein. D genes are given only for firm matches. A clone size is listed for some rows: how often the clone was seen (once, few, many), or a class if it is expanded.

d_call: TRBD1
v_call: TRBV5-1
j_call: TRBJ1-1
clone_size: .
cdr3_nt: TGCGCCAGCAGCCCCGGACAGGGTAACACTGAAGCTTTCTTT
cdr3_aa: CASSPGQGNTEAFF

d_call: TRBD2
v_call: TRBV4-3
j_call: TRBJ2-2
clone_size: .
cdr3_nt: TGCGCCAGCAGCCCAGGGACTAGCGGGAGAGCAAACACCGGGGAGCTGTTTTTT
cdr3_aa: CASSPGTSGRANTGELFF

d_call: .
v_call: TRBV6-1
j_call: TRBJ1-1
clone_size: .
cdr3_nt: TGTGCCAGCAGTGAGAACCGGGACACCAGAGCTTTCTTT
cdr3_aa: CASSENRDTRAFF

d_call: TRBD1
v_call: TRBV30
j_call: TRBJ1-6
clone_size: .
cdr3_nt: TGTGCCTGGACGGGACAGGCCCGCTCACCCCTCCACTTT
cdr3_aa: CAWTGQARSPLHF

d_call: TRBD2
v_call: TRBV5-1
j_call: TRBJ2-2
clone_size: .
cdr3_nt: TGCGCCAGCAGCCCGGGGACTAGCGGCGATTCACTCTCGAACACCGGGGAGCTGTTTTTT
cdr3_aa: CASSPGTSGDSLSNTGELFF

d_call: TRBD1
v_call: TRBV18
j_call: TRBJ2-7
clone_size: .
cdr3_nt: TGTGCCAGCTCAAAATCGCCCGGGACAGGGCACTCCTACGAGCAGTACTTC
cdr3_aa: CASSKSPGTGHSYEQYF

d_call: .
v_call: TRBV7-6
j_call: TRBJ2-1
clone_size: .
cdr3_nt: TGTGCCAGCAGCTTAGCGAGCGGAAGCTCCTACAATGAGCAGTTCTTC
cdr3_aa: CASSLASGSSYNEQFF

d_call: .
v_call: TRBV6-5
j_call: TRBJ1-1
clone_size: .
cdr3_nt: TGTGCCAGCAGTTACGAGCGTGTCGCTGAAGCTTTCTTT
cdr3_aa: CASSYERVAEAFF

d_call: .
v_call: TRBV7-2
j_call: TRBJ2-7
clone_size: .
cdr3_nt: TGTGCCAGCAGCACGAGGGACATTTCTCGGTACGAGCAGTACTTC
cdr3_aa: CASSTRDISRYEQYF

d_call: TRBD1
v_call: TRBV2
j_call: TRBJ1-1
clone_size: many
cdr3_nt: TGTGCCAGCAGTGGGGACAGCACTGAAGCTTTCTTT
cdr3_aa: CASSGDSTEAFF

d_call: TRBD2
v_call: TRBV5-4
j_call: TRBJ2-7
clone_size: once
cdr3_nt: TGTGCCAGCAGCCGGACTAGCGGGAGGTACGAGCAGTACTTC
cdr3_aa: CASSRTSGRYEQYF

d_call: .
v_call: TRBV2
j_call: TRBJ2-5
clone_size: .
cdr3_nt: TGTGCCAGCAGTGATGTTCTGGGACAAGAGACCCAGTACTTC
cdr3_aa: CASSDVLGQETQYF

d_call: .
v_call: TRBV2
j_call: TRBJ2-3
clone_size: .
cdr3_nt: TGTGCCAGCAGTGAATGGCCGGGACATGATCTATATACGCAGTATTTT
cdr3_aa: CASSEWPGHDLYTQYF

d_call: .
v_call: TRBV7-9
j_call: TRBJ1-2
clone_size: .
cdr3_nt: TGTGCCAGCAGCCTGCCCCAAGAGGTTAGCTACACCTTC
cdr3_aa: CASSLPQEVSYTF

d_call: TRBD1
v_call: TRBV18
j_call: TRBJ1-5
clone_size: .
cdr3_nt: TGTGCCAGCTCACCGGTACAGGGGCAATCAGCCCAGCATTTT
cdr3_aa: CASSPVQGQSAQHF

d_call: .
v_call: TRBV19
j_call: TRBJ2-5
clone_size: .
cdr3_nt: TGTGCCAGTAGTATGTCCGTCTTCCAAGAGACCCAGTACTTC
cdr3_aa: CASSMSVFQETQYF

d_call: TRBD1
v_call: TRBV2
j_call: TRBJ2-7
clone_size: .
cdr3_nt: TGTGCCACACAGGGGGAACCCTACGAGCAGTACTTC
cdr3_aa: CATQGEPYEQYF

d_call: .
v_call: TRBV4-1
j_call: TRBJ1-1
clone_size: .
cdr3_nt: TGCGCCAGCAGCCAGTTTGGGCTGAACACTGAAGCTTTCTTT
cdr3_aa: CASSQFGLNTEAFF

d_call: .
v_call: TRBV7-2
j_call: TRBJ2-3
clone_size: .
cdr3_nt: TGTGCCAGCAGCTTAGTGCGGGCGGGGATTGTCCCAGATACGCAGTATTTT
cdr3_aa: CASSLVRAGIVPDTQYF

d_call: .
v_call: TRBV9
j_call: TRBJ2-2
clone_size: .
cdr3_nt: TGTGCCAGCAGCGTAGGGGGCCCCTCGTTGGGCACCGGGGAGCTGTTTTTT
cdr3_aa: CASSVGGPSLGTGELFF

d_call: .
v_call: TRBV18
j_call: TRBJ1-2
clone_size: .
cdr3_nt: TGTGCCAGCTCACCCGGGGCCCGCTACACCTTC
cdr3_aa: CASSPGARYTF

d_call: .
v_call: TRBV30
j_call: TRBJ2-5
clone_size: .
cdr3_nt: TGTGCCTGGTCCGGCGGGACGGGCTCAGAGACCCAGTACTTC
cdr3_aa: CAWSGGTGSETQYF

d_call: .
v_call: TRBV28
j_call: TRBJ2-2
clone_size: .
cdr3_nt: TGTGCCAGCAGCCCCGGGACATGGAGTCCCGGGGAGCTGTTTTTT
cdr3_aa: CASSPGTWSPGELFF

d_call: TRBD1
v_call: TRBV7-9
j_call: TRBJ2-1
clone_size: once
cdr3_nt: TGTGCCAGCAGCTTAGCGCTCATGGGACAGGTTATACATGAGCAGTTCTTC
cdr3_aa: CASSLALMGQVIHEQFF

d_call: TRBD2
v_call: TRBV14
j_call: TRBJ2-7
clone_size: .
cdr3_nt: TGTGCCAGCAGCCGACGAACGTTTGGCGGGAGCAACGAGCAGTACTTC
cdr3_aa: CASSRRTFGGSNEQYF

d_call: .
v_call: TRBV19
j_call: TRBJ1-4
clone_size: .
cdr3_nt: TGTGCCAGTAGGAGGGGGTTGATCTCTGGCAGGACTAATGAAAAACTGTTTTTT
cdr3_aa: CASRRGLISGRTNEKLFF

d_call: .
v_call: TRBV4-1
j_call: TRBJ1-5
clone_size: .
cdr3_nt: TGCGCCAGCAGCCAAGCGCGGGACGGATTATATAGCAATCAGCCCCAGCATTTT
cdr3_aa: CASSQARDGLYSNQPQHF

d_call: .
v_call: TRBV14
j_call: TRBJ1-2
clone_size: .
cdr3_nt: TGTGCCAGCAGCCCGGGCAGGGTGGGAGGCTACACCTTC
cdr3_aa: CASSPGRVGGYTF

d_call: .
v_call: TRBV30
j_call: TRBJ1-5
clone_size: .
cdr3_nt: TGTGCCTGGAGTGGAACGTCATCAATAAAGGGGAATCAGCCCCAGCATTTT
cdr3_aa: CAWSGTSSIKGNQPQHF

d_call: .
v_call: TRBV12-5
j_call: TRBJ1-3
clone_size: few
cdr3_nt: TGTGCTAGTGATTCGGGGCAGAGCTCTGGAAACACCATATATTTT
cdr3_aa: CASDSGQSSGNTIYF

d_call: .
v_call: TRBV5-1
j_call: TRBJ2-1
clone_size: .
cdr3_nt: TGCGCCAGCAGCTATGGTGACAGCTACAATGAGCAGTTCTTC
cdr3_aa: CASSYGDSYNEQFF

d_call: TRBD1
v_call: TRBV5-1
j_call: TRBJ2-7
clone_size: .
cdr3_nt: TGCGCCAGCAGCCCGGACAGGGGGCGCGAGCAGTACTTC
cdr3_aa: CASSPDRGREQYF

d_call: TRBD2
v_call: TRBV11-2
j_call: TRBJ2-7
clone_size: .
cdr3_nt: TGTGCCAGCAGCCCCCCGGGACTAGTGGTCGAGCAGTACTTC
cdr3_aa: CASSPPGLVVEQYF

d_call: .
v_call: TRBV6-1
j_call: TRBJ1-3
clone_size: .
cdr3_nt: TGTGCCAGTGGGGTCTACGACCTTGGAAACACCATATATTTT
cdr3_aa: CASGVYDLGNTIYF

d_call: .
v_call: TRBV2
j_call: TRBJ2-7
clone_size: once
cdr3_nt: TGTGCCAGCAGTGGGGCCTTAACGTACTCTCTAGAGCAGTACTTC
cdr3_aa: CASSGALTYSLEQYF

d_call: .
v_call: TRBV15
j_call: TRBJ2-7
clone_size: many
cdr3_nt: TGTGCCACCAGCAACAAATGGGGGGAGTCCCATCTCTCCTACGAGCAGTACTTC
cdr3_aa: CATSNKWGESHLSYEQYF

d_call: TRBD1
v_call: TRBV7-6
j_call: TRBJ2-2
clone_size: .
cdr3_nt: TGTGCCAGCAGCCTCGGGACAGGGAACACCGGGGAGCTGTTTTTT
cdr3_aa: CASSLGTGNTGELFF

d_call: TRBD2
v_call: TRBV18
j_call: TRBJ2-1
clone_size: .
cdr3_nt: TGTGCCAGCTCAGGGACTAGAAGTATCAATGAGCAGTTCTTC
cdr3_aa: CASSGTRSINEQFF

d_call: TRBD1
v_call: TRBV15
j_call: TRBJ1-5
clone_size: .
cdr3_nt: TGTGCCACCAGCTGGGACAGGGAGGGGAATCAGCCCCAGCATTTT
cdr3_aa: CATSWDREGNQPQHF

d_call: TRBD1
v_call: TRBV28
j_call: TRBJ2-2
clone_size: .
cdr3_nt: TGTGCCAGCAGTCGTACCGGGACAGGGTACACCGGGGAGCTGTTTTTT
cdr3_aa: CASSRTGTGYTGELFF

d_call: TRBD1
v_call: TRBV2
j_call: TRBJ1-1
clone_size: .
cdr3_nt: TGTGCCAGCAGTGGAGGACAGGGGAACACTGAAGCTTTCTTT
cdr3_aa: CASSGGQGNTEAFF

d_call: .
v_call: TRBV18
j_call: TRBJ1-1
clone_size: .
cdr3_nt: TGTGCCAGCTCACCACGAAGGAACACTGAAGCTTTCTTT
cdr3_aa: CASSPRRNTEAFF

d_call: TRBD2
v_call: TRBV4-1
j_call: TRBJ2-7
clone_size: .
cdr3_nt: TGCGCCAGCAGCCAAGGGGGTAGGATGCGTGGCCTAGCGGAATACGAGCAGTACTTC
cdr3_aa: CASSQGGRMRGLAEYEQYF

d_call: TRBD1
v_call: TRBV2
j_call: TRBJ2-7
clone_size: once
cdr3_nt: TGTTCGCAGGGGGCAAGCTCCTACGAGCAGTACTTC
cdr3_aa: CSQGASSYEQYF

d_call: TRBD1
v_call: TRBV5-4
j_call: TRBJ2-7
clone_size: .
cdr3_nt: TGTGCCAGCAGCCTCGGGACAGCACACTACGAGCAGTACTTC
cdr3_aa: CASSLGTAHYEQYF

d_call: .
v_call: TRBV9
j_call: TRBJ1-2
clone_size: .
cdr3_nt: TGTGCCAGCAGCCTTCAGGTGGGGTCGGCTAACTATGGCTACACCTTC
cdr3_aa: CASSLQVGSANYGYTF

d_call: .
v_call: TRBV7-7
j_call: TRBJ1-2
clone_size: .
cdr3_nt: TGTGCCAGCAGCTCAACAGGGTCGGATGGCTACACCTTC
cdr3_aa: CASSSTGSDGYTF

d_call: TRBD2
v_call: TRBV28
j_call: TRBJ2-5
clone_size: .
cdr3_nt: TGTGCCAGCAGTTTATTACGGCGGGGGGGCTCAGAGACCCAGTACTTC
cdr3_aa: CASSLLRRGGSETQYF

d_call: .
v_call: TRBV29-1
j_call: TRBJ2-1
clone_size: .
cdr3_nt: TGCAGCGTTGAAAGGCAGGGCCATTACAATGAGCAGTTCTTC
cdr3_aa: CSVERQGHYNEQFF

d_call: TRBD2
v_call: TRBV7-9
j_call: TRBJ2-1
clone_size: .
cdr3_nt: TGTGCCAGCAGCTTAGCCGGAGCGGGGGGTTTAGATGAGCAGTTCTTC
cdr3_aa: CASSLAGAGGLDEQFF

d_call: .
v_call: TRBV5-4
j_call: TRBJ1-5
clone_size: .
cdr3_nt: TGTGCCAGCAGCTTCTGGGGTAGTAATCAGCCCCAGCATTTT
cdr3_aa: CASSFWGSNQPQHF

d_call: .
v_call: TRBV7-6
j_call: TRBJ1-4
clone_size: .
cdr3_nt: TGTGCCAGCAGCTTACAACGGGGAGTTTACTCAACTAATGAAAAACTGTTTTTT
cdr3_aa: CASSLQRGVYSTNEKLFF

d_call: .
v_call: TRBV29-1
j_call: TRBJ1-3
clone_size: .
cdr3_nt: TGCAGCCTCAAAACAGACTCTGGAAACACCATATATTTT
cdr3_aa: CSLKTDSGNTIYF

d_call: TRBD2
v_call: TRBV30
j_call: TRBJ2-3
clone_size: once
cdr3_nt: TGTGCCTGGAGTGTAAGGGCGGGAGGGCTGGATACGCAGTATTTT
cdr3_aa: CAWSVRAGGLDTQYF

d_call: .
v_call: TRBV30
j_call: TRBJ2-3
clone_size: .
cdr3_nt: TGTGCCTGGGGGGACAGCACAGATACGCAGTATTTT
cdr3_aa: CAWGDSTDTQYF